The 4 T cell receptor beta chains listed next were all sequenced from one sample in a study of cytomegalovirus exposure and HLA in healthy donors. TCRdb keeps only in-frame clones here, not all; method: immunoSEQ multiplex PCR. Here the sample spans about 57,000 clones, 93% being singletons. Sequences were obtained from PBMCs. These receptor sequences come from a woman under 30 in good health and CMV-seronegative.

This rearrangement joins TRBV29-1 to TRBJ2-5, with 10 bases aligning to TRBD2. CDR1 and CDR2 (germline): SQVTM, ANQGSEA. Trimming cost V 6 bases and J 1 base; bases outside gene matches: 8. The length of the CDR3 is 15 residues. The CDR3 region is CSVPLSGRTQETQYF. The CDR3 bases are TGCAGCGTCCCACTTAGCGGGAGGACCCAAGAGACCCAGTACTTC.

The rearrangement joins TRBV9 to TRBJ2-2, with 9 bases identical to TRBD2. The CDR3 length is 16 residues. The V segment lost 4 bases and the J segment 1 base; nucleotides outside the gene matches: 5. CDR1 and CDR2 (germline): SGDLS, YYNGEE. The CDR3 DNA sequence: TGTGCCAGCAGCTCCCGACTAGCGGTGAACACCGGGGAGCTGTTTTTT. Translating gives CASSSRLAVNTGELFF.

The V and J genes are TRBV5-5 and TRBJ1-4, with D maybe TRBD1 (6 bases). V was cut by 4 bases and J by 6 bases, with 25 bases left in between. This CDR3 is built from 18 residues. Germline V gene lookup returns CDR1 SGHKS and CDR2 YYEKEE (reference sequence). For the CDR3, the DNA is TGTGCCAGCAGCCCTTGGTCACTCCCCAGGGGAGAGGATGAAAAACTGTTTTTT. This codes for CASSPWSLPRGEDEKLFF.

A note on this clone: A read error may account for a junction end that differs from germline. The chain carries TRBV7-3 and TRBJ2-2; 9 bases map to TRBD2. The CDR3 is 17 amino acids. CDR1 is SGHTA, CDR2 FQGTGA, per germline. CDR3 sequence reads: CASSLTLAGNDVGELFF. CDR3 bases: TGTGCCAGCAGCCTAACGCTAGCGGGGAATGATGTTGGGGAGCTGTTTTTT.